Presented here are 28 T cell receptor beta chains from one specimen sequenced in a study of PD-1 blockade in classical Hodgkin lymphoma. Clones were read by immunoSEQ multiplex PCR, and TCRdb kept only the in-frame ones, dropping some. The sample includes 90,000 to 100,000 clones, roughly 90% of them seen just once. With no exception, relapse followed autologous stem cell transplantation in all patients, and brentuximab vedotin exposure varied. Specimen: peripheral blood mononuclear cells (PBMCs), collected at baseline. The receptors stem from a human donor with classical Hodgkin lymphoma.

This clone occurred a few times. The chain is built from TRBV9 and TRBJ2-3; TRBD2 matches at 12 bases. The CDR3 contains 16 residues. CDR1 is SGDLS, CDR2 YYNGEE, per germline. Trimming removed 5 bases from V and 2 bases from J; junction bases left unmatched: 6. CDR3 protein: CASSGTSGRSTDTQYF. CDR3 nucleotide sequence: TGTGCCAGCAGTGGGACTAGCGGGCGGTCCACAGATACGCAGTATTTT.

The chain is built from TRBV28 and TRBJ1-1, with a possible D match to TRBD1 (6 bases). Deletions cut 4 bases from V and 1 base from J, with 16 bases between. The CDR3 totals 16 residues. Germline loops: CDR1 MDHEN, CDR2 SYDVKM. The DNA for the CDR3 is TGTGCCAGCAGTTCCCTATTCCGGGACAAGAACACTGAAGCTTTCTTT. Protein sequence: CASSSLFRDKNTEAFF.

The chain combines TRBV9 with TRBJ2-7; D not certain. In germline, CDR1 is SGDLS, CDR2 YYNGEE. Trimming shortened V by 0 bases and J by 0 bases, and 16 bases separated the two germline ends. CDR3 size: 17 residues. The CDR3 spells CASSVGDRKVYSYEQYF. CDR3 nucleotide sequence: TGTGCCAGCAGCGTAGGTGATCGGAAAGTCTACTCCTACGAGCAGTACTTC.

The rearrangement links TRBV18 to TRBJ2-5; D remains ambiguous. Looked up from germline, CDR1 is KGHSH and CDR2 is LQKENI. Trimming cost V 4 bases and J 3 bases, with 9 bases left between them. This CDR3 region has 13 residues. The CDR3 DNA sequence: TGTGCCAGCTCACTACGGCCCGAAGAGACCCAGTACTTC. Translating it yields CASSLRPEETQYF.

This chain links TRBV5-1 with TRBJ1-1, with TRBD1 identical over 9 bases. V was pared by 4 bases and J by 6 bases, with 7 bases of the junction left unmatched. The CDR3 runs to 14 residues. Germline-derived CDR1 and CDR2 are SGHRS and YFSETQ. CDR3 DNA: TGCGCCAGCAGCGCGACCGGGACAGGGTCTGAAGCTTTCTTT. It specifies CASSATGTGSEAFF.

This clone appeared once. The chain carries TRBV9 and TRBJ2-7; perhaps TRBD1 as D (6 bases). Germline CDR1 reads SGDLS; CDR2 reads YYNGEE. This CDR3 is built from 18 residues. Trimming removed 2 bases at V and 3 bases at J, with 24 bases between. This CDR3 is CASSVEGTSHTPFYEQYF. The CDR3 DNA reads TGTGCCAGCAGCGTTGAGGGGACAAGCCACACCCCATTCTACGAGCAGTACTTC. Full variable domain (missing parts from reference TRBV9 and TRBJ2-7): DSGVTQTPKHLITATGQRVTLRCSPRSGDLSVYWYQQSLDQGLQFLIQYYNGEERAKGNILERFSAQQFPDLHSELNLSSLELGDSALYFCASSVEGTSHTPFYEQYFGPGTRLTVT.

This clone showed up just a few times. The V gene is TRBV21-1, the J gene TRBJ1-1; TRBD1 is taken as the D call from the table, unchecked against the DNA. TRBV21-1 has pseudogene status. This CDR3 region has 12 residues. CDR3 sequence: CASMRQGTEAFF. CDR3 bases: TGTGCCAGCATGAGACAGGGAACTGAAGCTTTCTTT.

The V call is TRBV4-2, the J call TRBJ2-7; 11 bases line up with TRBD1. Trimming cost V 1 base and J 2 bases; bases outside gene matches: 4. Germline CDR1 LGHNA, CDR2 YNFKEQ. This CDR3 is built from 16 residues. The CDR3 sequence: CASSQGMGQGAYEQYF. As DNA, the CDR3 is TGTGCCAGCAGCCAAGGAATGGGACAGGGGGCCTACGAGCAGTACTTC.

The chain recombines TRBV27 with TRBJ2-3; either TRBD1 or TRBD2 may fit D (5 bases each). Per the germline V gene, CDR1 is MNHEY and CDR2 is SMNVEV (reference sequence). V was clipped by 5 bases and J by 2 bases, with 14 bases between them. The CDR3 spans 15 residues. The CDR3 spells CASSRKGRNTDTQYF. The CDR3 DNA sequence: TGTGCCAGCAGTCGAAAGGGACGGAACACAGATACGCAGTATTTT.

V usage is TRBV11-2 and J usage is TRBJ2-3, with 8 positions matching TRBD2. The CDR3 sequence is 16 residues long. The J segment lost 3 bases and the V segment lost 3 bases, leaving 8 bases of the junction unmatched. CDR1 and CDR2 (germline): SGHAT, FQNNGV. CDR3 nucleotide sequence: TGTGCCAGCAGCTTGAAACTAGCGGTAGTAACAGATACGCAGTATTTT. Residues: CASSLKLAVVTDTQYF.

CDR3 region: CASSFDRVTVGNTIYF. CDR3 DNA sequence: TGCGCCAGCAGCTTCGACAGGGTAACGGTTGGAAACACCATATATTTT. The chain recombines TRBV5-1 with TRBJ1-3, with 7 bases matching TRBD1. Germline CDR1 reads SGHRS; CDR2 reads YFSETQ. V lost 2 bases and J lost 3; bases outside the gene matches: 8. The CDR3 totals 16 residues.

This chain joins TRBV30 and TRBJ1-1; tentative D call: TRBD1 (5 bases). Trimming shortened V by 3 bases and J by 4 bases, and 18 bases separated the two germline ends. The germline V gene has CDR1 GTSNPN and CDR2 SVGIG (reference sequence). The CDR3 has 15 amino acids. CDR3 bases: TGTGCCTGGAGCCACCCCGTGGGGGATTTCACTGAAGCTTTCTTT. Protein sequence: CAWSHPVGDFTEAFF.

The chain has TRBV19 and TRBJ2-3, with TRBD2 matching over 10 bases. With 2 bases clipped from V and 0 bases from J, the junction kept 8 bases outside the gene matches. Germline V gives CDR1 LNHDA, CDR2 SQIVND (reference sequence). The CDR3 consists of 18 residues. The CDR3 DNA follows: TGTGCCAGTAGTATATCCAGGACTAGCGGAACTAGCACAGATACGCAGTATTTT. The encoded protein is CASSISRTSGTSTDTQYF.

The CDR3 region has the DNA TGTGCCAGCAGCCCGAGCGGGAGGGCCTCCTACGAGCAGTACTTC. Translation: CASSPSGRASYEQYF. The rearrangement links TRBV7-9 to TRBJ2-7; 10 nucleotides line up with TRBD2. The CDR3 sequence is 15 residues long. V gave up 5 bases and J gave up 0 bases; unmatched junction bases: 4. CDR1 is SEHNR and CDR2 is FQNEAQ in the germline V gene (reference sequence).

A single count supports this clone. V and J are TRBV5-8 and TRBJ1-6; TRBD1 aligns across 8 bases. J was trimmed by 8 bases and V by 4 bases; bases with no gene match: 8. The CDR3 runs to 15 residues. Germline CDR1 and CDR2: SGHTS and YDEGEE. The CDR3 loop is CASSIPGTGYSPLHF. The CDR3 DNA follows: TGTGCCAGCAGCATTCCCGGGACAGGCTATTCACCCCTCCACTTT.

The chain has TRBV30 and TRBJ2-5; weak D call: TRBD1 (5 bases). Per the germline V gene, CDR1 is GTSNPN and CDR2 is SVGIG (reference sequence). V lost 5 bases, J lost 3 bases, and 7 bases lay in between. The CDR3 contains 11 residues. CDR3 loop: CAWSREETQYF. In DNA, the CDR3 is TGTGCCTGGTCCAGGGAAGAGACCCAGTACTTC.

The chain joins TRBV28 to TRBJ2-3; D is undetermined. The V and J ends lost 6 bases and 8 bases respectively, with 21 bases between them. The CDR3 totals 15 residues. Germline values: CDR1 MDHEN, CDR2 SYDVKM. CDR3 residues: CASSSSPGDYLTQYF. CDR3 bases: TGTGCCAGCAGCTCATCCCCGGGCGATTACCTTACGCAGTATTTT.

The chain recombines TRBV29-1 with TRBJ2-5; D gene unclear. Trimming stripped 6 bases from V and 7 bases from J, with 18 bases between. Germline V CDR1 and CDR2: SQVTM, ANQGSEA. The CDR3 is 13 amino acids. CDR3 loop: CSVAGSTSGTQYF. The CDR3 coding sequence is TGCAGCGTAGCCGGGTCCACAAGTGGGACCCAGTACTTC.

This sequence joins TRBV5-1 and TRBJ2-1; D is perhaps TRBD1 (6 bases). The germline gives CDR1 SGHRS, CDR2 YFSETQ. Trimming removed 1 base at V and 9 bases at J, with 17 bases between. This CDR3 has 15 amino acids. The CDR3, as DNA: TGCGCCAGCAGCTTGTCCACAGGGTCCCAATCTGAGCAGTTCTTC. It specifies CASSLSTGSQSEQFF.

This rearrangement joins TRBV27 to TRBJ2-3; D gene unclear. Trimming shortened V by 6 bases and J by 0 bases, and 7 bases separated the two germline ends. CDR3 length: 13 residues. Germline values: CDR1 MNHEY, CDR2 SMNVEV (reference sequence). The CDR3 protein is CASRPVSTDTQYF. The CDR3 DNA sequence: TGTGCCAGCAGACCAGTTAGCACAGATACGCAGTATTTT.

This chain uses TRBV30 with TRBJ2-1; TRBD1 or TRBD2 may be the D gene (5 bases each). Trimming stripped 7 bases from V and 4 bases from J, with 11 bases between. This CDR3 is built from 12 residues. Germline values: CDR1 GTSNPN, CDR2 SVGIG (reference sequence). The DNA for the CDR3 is TGTGCCTCCACTGAGGGGTACAATGAGCAGTTCTTC. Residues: CASTEGYNEQFF.

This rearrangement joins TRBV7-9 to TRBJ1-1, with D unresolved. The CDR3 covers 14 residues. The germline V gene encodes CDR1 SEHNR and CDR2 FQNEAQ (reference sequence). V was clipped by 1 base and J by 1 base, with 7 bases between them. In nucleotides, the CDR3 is TGTGCCAGCAGCTTAGAGCAGACGAACACTGAAGCTTTCTTT. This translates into CASSLEQTNTEAFF.

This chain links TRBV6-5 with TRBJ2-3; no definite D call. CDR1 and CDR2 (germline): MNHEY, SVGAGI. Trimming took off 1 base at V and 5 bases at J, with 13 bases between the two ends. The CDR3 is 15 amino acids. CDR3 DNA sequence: TGTGCCAGCAGTTACTTCCCCTCAGGAGAAGATACGCAGTATTTT. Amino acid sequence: CASSYFPSGEDTQYF.

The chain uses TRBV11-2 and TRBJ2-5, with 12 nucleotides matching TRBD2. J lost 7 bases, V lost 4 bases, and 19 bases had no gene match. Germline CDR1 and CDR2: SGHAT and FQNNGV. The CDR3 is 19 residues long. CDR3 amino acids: CASSSSQLAGGAAVGTQYF. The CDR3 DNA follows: TGTGCCAGCAGCTCTTCACAACTAGCGGGAGGAGCGGCGGTTGGGACCCAGTACTTC.

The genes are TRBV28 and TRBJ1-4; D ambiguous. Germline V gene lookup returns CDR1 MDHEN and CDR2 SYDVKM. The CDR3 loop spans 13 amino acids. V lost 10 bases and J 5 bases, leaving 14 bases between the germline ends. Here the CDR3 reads CATMDGSNEKLFF. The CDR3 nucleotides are TGTGCCACCATGGACGGATCGAATGAAAAACTGTTTTTT.

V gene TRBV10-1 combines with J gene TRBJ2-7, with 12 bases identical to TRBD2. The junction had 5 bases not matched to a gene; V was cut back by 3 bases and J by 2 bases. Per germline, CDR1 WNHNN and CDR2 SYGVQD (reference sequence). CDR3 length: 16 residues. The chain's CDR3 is CASSDHTSGGTYEQYF. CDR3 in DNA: TGCGCCAGCAGTGACCATACTAGCGGGGGGACCTACGAGCAGTACTTC.

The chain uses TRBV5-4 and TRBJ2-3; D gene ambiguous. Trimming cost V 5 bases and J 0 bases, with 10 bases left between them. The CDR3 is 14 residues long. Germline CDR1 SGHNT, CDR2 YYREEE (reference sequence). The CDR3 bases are TGTGCCAGCAGTTATAGGGCCAGCACAGATACGCAGTATTTT. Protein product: CASSYRASTDTQYF.

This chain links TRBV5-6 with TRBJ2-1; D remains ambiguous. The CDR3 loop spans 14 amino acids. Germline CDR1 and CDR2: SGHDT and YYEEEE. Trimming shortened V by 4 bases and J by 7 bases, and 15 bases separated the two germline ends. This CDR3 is CASSQGARSNEQFF. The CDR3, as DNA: TGTGCCAGCAGCCAAGGAGCGCGCTCAAATGAGCAGTTCTTC.